Listed below are T cell receptor beta chains from one sample, sequenced in a study of Graves' ophthalmopathy and Graves' hyperthyroidism. TCRdb called the multiplex PCR reads again in MiXCR, with one record for every CDR3 protein. This sample has about 740,000 distinct CDR3 sequences, with 35% to 50% found just once. The sample was peripheral blood. These receptors all come from an adult man with Graves' ophthalmopathy. Both conserved end residues are part of each CDR3. Clone size is not always given. Where it is, it says once, few, many or a class for expanded clones.

J gene: TRBJ1-5
clone size: few
V gene: TRBV19
CDR3 protein: CASSTDRVPQPQHF

J gene: TRBJ2-7
clone size: .
V gene: TRBV7-9
CDR3 protein: CASSIIQGRYEQYF

J gene: TRBJ2-7
clone size: .
V gene: TRBV20-1
CDR3 protein: CSALSMDEHEQYF

J gene: TRBJ2-2
clone size: .
V gene: TRBV19
CDR3 protein: CASSAGPNTGELFF

J gene: TRBJ2-2
clone size: .
V gene: TRBV25-1
CDR3 protein: CASSWGGSNTGELFF

J gene: TRBJ1-6
clone size: few
V gene: TRBV20-1
CDR3 protein: CSAITGGASPLHF

J gene: TRBJ1-5
clone size: .
V gene: TRBV5-6
CDR3 protein: CASRKSGRRNQPQHF

J gene: TRBJ1-1
clone size: many
V gene: TRBV19
CDR3 protein: CASSIFSANTEAFF

J gene: TRBJ1-3
clone size: .
V gene: TRBV7-8
CDR3 protein: CASSFRASVSGNTIYF

J gene: TRBJ1-2
clone size: .
V gene: TRBV10-3
CDR3 protein: CAISAAPGHGYTF

J gene: TRBJ1-5
clone size: .
V gene: TRBV25-1
CDR3 protein: CASSPGAEKSNQPQHF

J gene: TRBJ1-1
clone size: many
V gene: TRBV2
CDR3 protein: CAVRARGTEAFF

J gene: TRBJ1-5
clone size: many
V gene: TRBV24-1
CDR3 protein: CATSSRGESGQPQHF

J gene: TRBJ2-7
clone size: .
V gene: TRBV10-3
CDR3 protein: CAISDREGQGGYEQYF

J gene: TRBJ2-5
clone size: many
V gene: TRBV20-1
CDR3 protein: CSAAGTGAQETQYF

J gene: TRBJ2-2
clone size: .
V gene: TRBV29-1
CDR3 protein: CSVTDVLAIDSTGELFF

J gene: TRBJ1-5
clone size: .
V gene: TRBV24-1
CDR3 protein: CASQDTYSNQPQHF

J gene: TRBJ1-1
clone size: many
V gene: TRBV19
CDR3 protein: CASSMRRKNTEAFF

J gene: TRBJ1-4
clone size: .
V gene: TRBV5-1
CDR3 protein: CASSRSPWDNEKLFF

J gene: TRBJ1-4
clone size: few
V gene: TRBV7-2
CDR3 protein: CATRFSPTNEKLFF

J gene: TRBJ1-6
clone size: many
V gene: TRBV20-1
CDR3 protein: CSATDNYSPLHF

J gene: TRBJ2-7
clone size: .
V gene: TRBV11-2
CDR3 protein: CASSGERTGVGEQYF

J gene: TRBJ1-5
clone size: many
V gene: TRBV7-2
CDR3 protein: CASSPRVSNQPQHF

J gene: TRBJ1-1
clone size: .
V gene: TRBV2
CDR3 protein: CASSHRGGAEAFF

J gene: TRBJ2-6
clone size: .
V gene: TRBV5-1
CDR3 protein: CASSLAGGTPTVGANVLTF

J gene: TRBJ1-5
clone size: .
V gene: TRBV24-1
CDR3 protein: CATNRAHQPQHF

J gene: TRBJ1-5
clone size: .
V gene: TRBV19
CDR3 protein: CASSMKGGPSPTGGNNQPQHF

J gene: TRBJ2-5
clone size: once
V gene: TRBV25-1
CDR3 protein: CASSLRGDSQRETQYF

J gene: TRBJ1-2
clone size: .
V gene: TRBV7-2
CDR3 protein: CASSLEKGGGYTF

J gene: TRBJ2-3
clone size: .
V gene: TRBV12-3/TRBV12-4
CDR3 protein: CASSLEETTDTQYF

J gene: TRBJ1-4
clone size: .
V gene: TRBV4-2
CDR3 protein: CASSQVWGVANEKLFF

J gene: TRBJ2-2
clone size: .
V gene: TRBV9
CDR3 protein: CASSSRGQNTGELFF

J gene: TRBJ2-6
clone size: .
V gene: TRBV2
CDR3 protein: CASSTQGARGAF

J gene: TRBJ1-1
clone size: .
V gene: TRBV19
CDR3 protein: CASRIGWNFPEAFF

J gene: TRBJ1-2
clone size: .
V gene: TRBV7-2
CDR3 protein: CASSLVGEHGYTF

J gene: TRBJ1-6
clone size: .
V gene: TRBV10-3
CDR3 protein: CASSQQTGGNSPLHF

J gene: TRBJ2-7
clone size: .
V gene: TRBV20-1
CDR3 protein: CSASPGSYREQYF

J gene: TRBJ2-2
clone size: .
V gene: TRBV25-1
CDR3 protein: CASSVGRLANTGELFF

J gene: TRBJ2-5
clone size: .
V gene: TRBV20-1
CDR3 protein: CSAELSGETQYF

J gene: TRBJ2-7
clone size: once
V gene: TRBV29-1
CDR3 protein: CSVERGGEQYF

J gene: TRBJ2-5
clone size: many
V gene: TRBV7-9
CDR3 protein: CASSLGQSQETQYF

J gene: TRBJ2-7
clone size: .
V gene: TRBV19
CDR3 protein: CASSMGRGWENPYEQYF

J gene: TRBJ1-6
clone size: .
V gene: TRBV2
CDR3 protein: CASSYRDRVHSPLHF

J gene: TRBJ2-5
clone size: once
V gene: TRBV10-3
CDR3 protein: CAIREPTGGKQYF

J gene: TRBJ2-1
clone size: .
V gene: TRBV7-9
CDR3 protein: CASSTRQGQQFF